The 30 T cell receptor beta chains below all came from one sample that was sequenced in a study of shared clonotypes between healthy human individuals. Libraries were prepared by immunoSEQ multiplex PCR; TCRdb keeps only in-frame clonotypes and omits some of them. The profile shows roughly 650,000 clones, approximately 97% of them singletons. Material: naive CD4+ T cells sorted from blood. Sample subset: CD45RA+ positively selected. Receptor source: a woman aged 30 to 39 in good health.

This chain links TRBV10-1 with TRBJ1-2; TRBD1 aligns across 9 bases. In germline, CDR1 is WNHNN, CDR2 SYGVQD (reference sequence). This CDR3 contains 15 residues. V shed 1 base and J 6 bases; nucleotides not matched to a gene: 6. CDR3 loop: CASSEYLTGGDGYTF. CDR3 bases: TGCGCCAGCAGTGAGTACTTAACAGGGGGCGATGGCTACACCTTC.

The rearrangement joins TRBV4-1 to TRBJ2-6; the D call may be TRBD1 or TRBD2 (5 bases each). The germline V and J ends were trimmed by 1 base and 1 base, with 20 bases remaining between them. The V gene's germline CDR1 is MGHRA and CDR2 YSYEKL. The CDR3 covers 20 residues. CDR3 DNA sequence: TGCGCCAGCAGCCAAGTAATTCGGGGTGGGGGTAGGTCTGGGGCCAACGTCCTGACTTTC. Its protein is CASSQVIRGGGRSGANVLTF.

The chain has TRBV5-4 and TRBJ2-4; D call uncertain. The CDR3 spans 16 residues. With 1 base removed from V and 0 bases from J, the gap between germline ends came to 11 bases. CDR1 and CDR2 from the germline V gene are SGHNT and YYREEE (reference sequence). CDR3 sequence reads: CASSLYELKAKNIQYF. Written as DNA, the CDR3 is TGTGCCAGCAGCTTGTACGAATTGAAAGCCAAAAACATTCAGTACTTC. Together with reference TRBV5-4 and TRBJ2-4, the CDR3 gives the full variable domain: ETGVTQSPTHLIKTRGQQVTLRCSSQSGHNTVSWYQQALGQGPQFIFQYYREEENGRGNFPPRFSGLQFPNYSSELNVNALELDDSALYLCASSLYELKAKNIQYFGAGTRLSVL.

The chain links TRBV11-2 to TRBJ2-7, with D unclear. The CDR3 contains 14 residues. Trimming stripped 6 bases from V and 3 bases from J, with 15 bases between. In germline, CDR1 is SGHAT, CDR2 FQNNGV. Here the CDR3 DNA reads TGTGCCAGCAGAGGTCGGGCCAACTACTACGAGCAGTACTTC. It specifies CASRGRANYYEQYF.

The chain couples TRBV28 to TRBJ1-3; 8 bases fit TRBD1. The CDR3 has 16 amino acids. Germline V gene sequence: CDR1 MDHEN, CDR2 SYDVKM. With 3 bases clipped from V and 3 bases from J, the junction kept 7 bases outside the gene matches. In DNA, the CDR3 is TGTGCCAGCAGTTTCCGGCAGGGGGCCCATGGAAACACCATATATTTT. This sequence encodes CASSFRQGAHGNTIYF.

With regard to this clone: Other DNA sequences in this sample translate to the same CDR3. This chain connects TRBV4-1 to TRBJ1-5; the D gene is possibly TRBD1 (5 bases). The CDR3 totals 15 residues. V was pared by 0 bases and J by 9 bases, with 15 bases between. CDR1 is MGHRA and CDR2 is YSYEKL in the germline V gene. DNA of the CDR3: TGCGCCAGCAGCCAAGATTTCACGGGGCGGTTGCCCCAGCATTTT. Protein sequence: CASSQDFTGRLPQHF.

This chain uses TRBV6-1 with TRBJ1-2; the D is unclear. CDR3 length: 13 residues. V was trimmed by 4 bases and J by 4 bases, leaving 10 bases between them. Per germline, CDR1 MNHNS and CDR2 SASEGT. Here the CDR3 reads CASSVQASYGYTF. The CDR3 DNA is TGTGCCAGCAGTGTTCAAGCCTCCTATGGCTACACCTTC.

The chain couples TRBV28 to TRBJ2-5; 8 bases are a match to TRBD1. This CDR3 comprises 15 residues. CDR1 and CDR2 from the germline V gene are MDHEN and SYDVKM. V was clipped by 7 bases and J by 2 bases; unmatched bases: 9. The CDR3 DNA reads as TGTGCCAGCACCTCCTTTGGACAGGGACAAGAGACCCAGTACTTC. Translating gives CASTSFGQGQETQYF.

The chain carries TRBV4-1 and TRBJ2-5; D is perhaps TRBD2 (6 bases). The V and J ends lost 4 bases and 5 bases respectively, with 23 bases between them. Germline V gives CDR1 MGHRA, CDR2 YSYEKL. CDR3 length equals 17 residues. In DNA form, the CDR3 reads TGCGCCAGCAGCCGACTTTACGGGAGTCCCACGGGGGAGACCCAGTACTTC. Its protein product is CASSRLYGSPTGETQYF.

The rearrangement joins TRBV2 to TRBJ2-7; TRBD2 matches at 7 bases. The CDR3 is 14 amino acids. Germline trimming cut 2 bases from V and 3 bases from J; bases unmatched to any gene: 4. The germline gives CDR1 SNHLY, CDR2 FYNNEI. CDR3 residues: CASSEQGEGYEQYF. CDR3 nucleotides: TGTGCCAGCAGTGAACAAGGGGAGGGCTACGAGCAGTACTTC. Using reference TRBV2 and TRBJ2-7 for the parts outside the CDR3, the full variable domain is EPEVTQTPSHQVTQMGQEVILRCVPISNHLYFYWYRQILGQKVEFLVSFYNNEISEKSEIFDDQFSVERPDGSNFTLKIRSTKLEDSAMYFCASSEQGEGYEQYFGPGTRLTVT.

V and J are TRBV19 and TRBJ1-5; D is unresolved. The CDR3 totals 13 residues. The ends were cut back, 4 bases at V and 4 bases at J, with 8 bases in the middle. CDR1 is LNHDA, CDR2 SQIVND, per germline (reference sequence). The CDR3 loop is CASSNSRNQPQHF. In DNA, the CDR3 is TGTGCCAGTAGTAACAGCCGGAATCAGCCCCAGCATTTT.

The V and J genes are TRBV6-5 and TRBJ2-1; D possibly matches TRBD1 or TRBD2 (5 bases each). The V end lost 2 bases, the J end lost 3 bases, and 11 bases lay between the germline ends. This CDR3 has 15 residues. Per the germline V gene, CDR1 is MNHEY and CDR2 is SVGAGI. CDR3 protein: CASSYDRGNYNEQFF. In DNA, the CDR3 is TGTGCCAGCAGTTACGATCGGGGCAACTACAATGAGCAGTTCTTC.

The rearrangement links TRBV7-6 to TRBJ2-5, with D hard to call. From germline, CDR1 is SGHVS and CDR2 FNYEAQ. The CDR3 loop spans 14 amino acids. The V gene lost 3 bases and the J gene lost 1 base, with 9 bases spanning the gap. CDR3 DNA sequence: TGTGCCAGCAGCTTTAGCACAGCCCAAGAGACCCAGTACTTC. This translates into CASSFSTAQETQYF.

The J gene is TRBJ2-5, the V gene TRBV2, with TRBD1 matching 8 bases. The J call may not be correct, given that the DNA end is closer to TRBJ2-7. CDR3 length: 14 amino acids. Germline V gives CDR1 SNHLY, CDR2 FYNNEI. The CDR3 region is CASRPGQATYEQYF. The CDR3, as DNA: TGTGCCAGCAGGCCGGGACAGGCCACCTACGAGCAGTACTTC.

This chain joins TRBV28 and TRBJ1-4; maybe TRBD1 (6 bases). V was clipped by 5 bases and J by 14 bases, with 18 bases between them. The CDR3 is made up of 13 amino acids. The V gene's germline CDR1 is MDHEN and CDR2 SYDVKM. The CDR3 DNA is TGTGCCAGCAGTCCCCCCTACAGGGCTGCCCTGTTTTTT. Amino acids: CASSPPYRAALFF.

The gene calls are TRBV28 and TRBJ2-1; 7 positions agree with TRBD2. After removal of 9 bases from V and 1 base from J, the junction contained 9 bases not matched to a gene. Per germline, CDR1 MDHEN and CDR2 SYDVKM. The length of the CDR3 is 15 residues. CDR3 coding DNA: TGTGCCAGTGTAGAACGGCGGGAGTCCTACAATGAGCAGTTCTTC. Its protein product is CASVERRESYNEQFF.

The V gene is TRBV29-1, the J gene TRBJ1-1, with D perhaps TRBD1 (5 bases). The CDR3 runs to 13 residues. V lost 5 bases, J lost 0 bases, and 10 bases lay in between. Germline V gene sequence: CDR1 SQVTM, CDR2 ANQGSEA. The CDR3 DNA follows: TGCAGCGTTAAGGGGCGGATGAACACTGAAGCTTTCTTT. This encodes CSVKGRMNTEAFF.

The gene calls are TRBV2 and TRBJ2-3, with 9 bases matching TRBD2. The germline V gene has CDR1 SNHLY and CDR2 FYNNEI. The J segment lost 2 bases and the V segment lost 5 bases, leaving 5 bases of the junction unmatched. The CDR3 sequence is 15 residues long. This CDR3 reads CASSSGTSYTDTQYF. CDR3 sequence (DNA): TGTGCCAGCAGTTCCGGGACTAGCTACACAGATACGCAGTATTTT.

CDR3 sequence: CASSLGSTNNEQFF. CDR3 in DNA: TGTGCCAGCAGCTTAGGGTCCACGAACAATGAGCAGTTCTTC. The chain couples TRBV11-2 to TRBJ2-1; unclear D gene. V lost 1 base to trimming and J lost 5 bases, with 9 bases between them. This CDR3 has 14 residues. Germline V CDR1 and CDR2: SGHAT, FQNNGV.

This chain connects TRBV28 to TRBJ1-6; D is unclear. The CDR3 loop spans 16 amino acids. Germline-derived CDR1 and CDR2 are MDHEN and SYDVKM. V lost 3 bases and J lost 0, with 9 bases in between. In DNA form, the CDR3 reads TGTGCCAGCAGTTTTAGCCTGAGCTCCTATAATTCACCCCTCCACTTT. Translating gives CASSFSLSSYNSPLHF.

V gene TRBV5-6 combines with J gene TRBJ1-2; no clear D gene. CDR1 is SGHDT, CDR2 YYEEEE, per germline. Between the trimmed V and J ends, which lost 6 bases and 7 bases, there was a span of 16 bases. The CDR3 contains 13 residues. CDR3: CASTGRGRIGYTF. In nucleotides, the CDR3 is TGTGCCAGCACCGGGCGAGGGAGGATTGGCTACACCTTC.

The V gene is TRBV19, the J gene TRBJ2-1; D might be TRBD1 or TRBD2, each matching 5 bases. CDR3 length equals 16 residues. Germline CDR1 and CDR2: LNHDA and SQIVND (reference sequence). V lost 3 bases to trimming and J lost 4 bases, with 16 bases between them. The DNA for the CDR3 is TGTGCCAGTAGTATTGCCTACGGGACGGCGTACAATGAGCAGTTCTTC. Protein: CASSIAYGTAYNEQFF.

This chain uses TRBV29-1 with TRBJ1-2, with 7 bases matching TRBD1. CDR3 size: 13 residues. The junction had 6 bases not matched to a gene; V was cut back by 2 bases and J by 6 bases. Germline assignment: CDR1 SQVTM and CDR2 ANQGSEA. The CDR3 here is CSVEMTGWNGYTF. CDR3 sequence (DNA): TGCAGCGTTGAAATGACAGGGTGGAATGGCTACACCTTC.

The chain links TRBV27 to TRBJ2-5; D may be TRBD2 (5 bases). CDR3 size: 13 residues. CDR1 and CDR2 from the germline V gene are MNHEY and SMNVEV (reference sequence). Trimming took off 4 bases at V and 5 bases at J, with 11 bases between the two ends. CDR3 in DNA: TGTGCCAGCAGTTCGGTGGGAGCGGAGACCCAGTACTTC. As protein: CASSSVGAETQYF.

V is TRBV6-1 and J is TRBJ1-1, with TRBD1 identical over 7 bases. The J segment lost 6 bases and the V segment lost 5 bases, leaving 9 bases of the junction unmatched. The CDR3 loop spans 14 amino acids. Germline CDR1 MNHNS, CDR2 SASEGT. The CDR3 here is CASSRTGLLPEAFF. The CDR3 region has the DNA TGTGCCAGCAGTCGGACAGGCCTCTTGCCTGAAGCTTTCTTT.

The genes are TRBV7-2 and TRBJ2-1, with 10 nucleotides matching TRBD1. V dropped 1 base and J dropped 9; count of bases not matched to a gene: 15. The germline gives CDR1 SGHTA, CDR2 FQGNSA. This CDR3 has 18 amino acids. CDR3 residues: CASSLVTSAGTGVSEQFF. The CDR3 bases are TGTGCCAGCAGCTTAGTAACGTCCGCCGGGACAGGGGTTAGTGAGCAGTTCTTC.

This clone was recorded once. The chain is built from TRBV5-1 and TRBJ2-3; 9 bases map to TRBD2. The J segment lost 2 bases and the V segment lost 0 bases, leaving 4 bases of the junction unmatched. The CDR3 length is 16 residues. CDR1 and CDR2 from the germline V gene are SGHRS and YFSETQ. The CDR3 DNA reads as TGCGCCAGCAGCTTGGGGGCTAGCGGGGTCACAGATACGCAGTATTTT. Residues: CASSLGASGVTDTQYF.

V is TRBV7-7 and J is TRBJ2-1; maybe TRBD2 (6 bases). V lost 0 bases and J lost 12, with 12 bases in between. This CDR3 is 13 amino acids long. Germline V gene sequence: CDR1 SSHAT, CDR2 FNYEAQ (reference sequence). The CDR3 nucleotides are TGTGCCAGCAGCTTAGCGTCGCCGGGGGTGCAGTTCTTC. Amino acid sequence: CASSLASPGVQFF. Based on the CDR3 plus reference TRBV7-7 and TRBJ2-1, the full variable domain is GAGVSQSPRYKVTKRGQDVTLRCDPISSHATLYWYQQALGQGPEFLTYFNYEAQPDKSGLPSDRFSAERPEGSISTLTIQRTEQRDSAMYRCASSLASPGVQFFGPGTRLTVL.

The chain links TRBV19 to TRBJ1-1, with a tentative D call TRBD1 (5 bases). Trimming left V 6 bases short and J 1 base short, with 15 bases between. This CDR3 region has 15 residues. Germline V lookup: CDR1 LNHDA, CDR2 SQIVND (reference sequence). CDR3 sequence (DNA): TGTGCCAGTAGCAGACAGACAGTACCGAACACTGAAGCTTTCTTT. It yields the protein CASSRQTVPNTEAFF.

The V gene is TRBV4-1, the J gene TRBJ1-5; 9 positions agree with TRBD1. This CDR3 is built from 16 residues. V was pared by 4 bases and J by 9 bases, with 13 bases of the junction left unmatched. Germline assignment: CDR1 MGHRA and CDR2 YSYEKL. In nucleotides, the CDR3 is TGCGCCAGCAGCCGAGGGACAGGGCTCACGGCGGGGCCCCAGCATTTT. This translates into CASSRGTGLTAGPQHF.